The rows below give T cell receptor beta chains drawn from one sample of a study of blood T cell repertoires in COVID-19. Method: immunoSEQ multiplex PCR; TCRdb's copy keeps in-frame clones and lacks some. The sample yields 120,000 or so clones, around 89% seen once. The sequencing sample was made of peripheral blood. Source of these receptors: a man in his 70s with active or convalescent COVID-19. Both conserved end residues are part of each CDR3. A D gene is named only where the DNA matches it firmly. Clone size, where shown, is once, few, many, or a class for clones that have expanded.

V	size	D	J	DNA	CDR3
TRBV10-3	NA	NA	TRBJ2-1	TGTGCCATCACCACAGGGTCGTACAATGAGCAGTTCTTC	CAITTGSYNEQFF
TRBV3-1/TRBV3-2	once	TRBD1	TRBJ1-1	TGTGCCAGCAGCCAAAGTAACAGGGGTAGCACTGAAGCTTTCTTT	CASSQSNRGSTEAFF
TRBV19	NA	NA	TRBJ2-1	TGTGCCAGTACCCAGAACTACAATGAGCAGTTCTTC	CASTQNYNEQFF
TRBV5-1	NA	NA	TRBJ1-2	TGCGCCAGCAGCTTGACAAACTATGGCTACACCTTC	CASSLTNYGYTF
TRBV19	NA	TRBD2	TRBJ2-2	TGTGCCAGACGGGGACTAGCGGGAGGGCTAGGGCACGGGGAGCTGTTTTTT	CARRGLAGGLGHGELFF
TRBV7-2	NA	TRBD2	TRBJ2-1	TGTGCCAGCAGCCCCCTCCCACCGCGGACTAGCGGCAATGAGCAGTTCTTC	CASSPLPPRTSGNEQFF
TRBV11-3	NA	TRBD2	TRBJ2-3	TGTGCCAGCAGCTTAGGAATAGCGGGAGTGAAGACAGATACGCAGTATTTT	CASSLGIAGVKTDTQYF
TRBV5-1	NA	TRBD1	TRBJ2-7	TGCGCCAGCAGCTACCCCGGGACAGGGGGGGTCGAGCAGTACTTC	CASSYPGTGGVEQYF
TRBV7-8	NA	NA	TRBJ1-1	TGTGCCAGCAGCTTAGGGGGGGTGATGAGGAACACTGAAGCTTTCTTT	CASSLGGVMRNTEAFF
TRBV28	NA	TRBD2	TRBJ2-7	TGTGCCAGCAGCTTTAGCGGGAGGGCTCACGAGCAGTACTTC	CASSFSGRAHEQYF
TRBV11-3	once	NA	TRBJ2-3	TGTGCCAGCAGCCAGACACAGCCCCGGGATTCACTTCCCCATTTT	CASSQTQPRDSLPHF
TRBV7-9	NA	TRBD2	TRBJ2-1	TGTGCCAGCAGTTCGACGGCGGGAGGGACATACAATGAGCAGTTCTTC	CASSSTAGGTYNEQFF